This T cell receptor (beta chain) was obtained from a study of chemoradiotherapy in HPV16-positive cancers (dated 2022 in TCRdb). About the investigation overall: Candidate HPV-specific T-cell clones and common TCR motifs were defined through functional T-cell assays on cells from a couple of HPV16-positive patients. The study asked whether T-cell immunity against the HPV oncoproteins E6 and E7 changes during chemoradiotherapy and whether it affects survival. Next, the candidate HPV-specific TCRs and motifs were followed in TCR repertoires from around 92 patients with HPV-related cancers.

Library method: the immunoSEQ multiplex PCR assay. Sourced from immuneACCESS, this table was stored by TCRdb with only in-frame sequences that have V and J called. A share of the clones is absent; for the studies checked, an unresolved V gene accounts for under half, and the remainder has no known explanation. The sample table shows more than 20,000 clones, and over 85% are seen once. Under 20% of the sample is held by the ten biggest clonotypes. Remarks on this clone: Its antigen is currently not known. The record has no base qualities; no much larger clone is one base away.

Repertoires were sampled repeatedly over the course of chemoradiotherapy so that clonal expansion in the tumor microenvironment could be followed. CDR1 and CDR2 are drawn from the germline V gene (reference sequence): LNHDA, SQIVND. The CDR3 numbers 14 residues from cysteine through phenylalanine. The DNA shown is the 42-base CDR3, in frame from base 1. V is cut by 6 bases and J by 0 bases, and the space between the germline ends is 9 bases. Summary of the overall study and its limitations: Expansion of candidate HPV-specific clones and E7-related TCR motifs was observed in the tumor microenvironment during treatment, whereas no such expansion was observed for non-HPV-specific T cells. The functional definition of HPV-specific T cells came from only two HPV16-positive patients, and the survival association was reported for HPV16-positive patients. Among HPV16-positive patients, expansion of HPV-responsive T cells during chemoradiotherapy was associated with better recurrence-free survival.

Sequencing used blood, obtained from a patient who underwent chemoradiotherapy. The TCR was taken from a human donor with HPV-associated anogenital cancer. The chain couples TRBV19 to TRBJ2-1; no D gene can be assigned with confidence. The DNA sequence is given as TGTGCCAGTAGGTACAGCAGCTCCTACAATGAGCAGTTCTTC. Its protein product is CASRYSSSYNEQFF.